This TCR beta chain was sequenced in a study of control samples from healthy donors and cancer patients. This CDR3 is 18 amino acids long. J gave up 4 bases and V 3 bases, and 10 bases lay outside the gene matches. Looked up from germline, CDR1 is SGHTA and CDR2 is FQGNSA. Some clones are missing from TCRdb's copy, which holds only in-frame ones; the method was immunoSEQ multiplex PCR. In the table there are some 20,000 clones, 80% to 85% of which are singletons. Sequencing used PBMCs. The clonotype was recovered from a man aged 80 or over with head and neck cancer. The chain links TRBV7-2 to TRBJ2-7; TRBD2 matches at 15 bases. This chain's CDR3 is CASSFTRTSGRAGYEQYF. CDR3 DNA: TGTGCCAGCAGCTTCACCCGGACTAGCGGGAGGGCCGGTTACGAGCAGTACTTC.